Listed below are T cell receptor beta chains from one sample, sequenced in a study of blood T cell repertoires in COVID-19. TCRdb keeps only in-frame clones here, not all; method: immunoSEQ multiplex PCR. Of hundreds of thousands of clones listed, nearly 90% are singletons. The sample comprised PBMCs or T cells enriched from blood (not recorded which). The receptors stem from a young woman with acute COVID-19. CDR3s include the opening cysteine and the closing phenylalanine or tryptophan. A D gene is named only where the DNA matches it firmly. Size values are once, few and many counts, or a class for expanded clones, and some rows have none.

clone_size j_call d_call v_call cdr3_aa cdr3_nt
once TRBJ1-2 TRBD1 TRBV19 CASSQRQGYGYTF TGTGCCAGTAGTCAGCGACAGGGGTATGGCTACACCTTC
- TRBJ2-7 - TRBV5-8 CASSFSYEQYF TGTGCCAGCAGCTTTAGCTACGAGCAGTACTTC
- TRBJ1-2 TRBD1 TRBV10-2 CASSESRQGADGYTF TGCGCCAGCAGTGAGTCGCGACAGGGGGCGGATGGCTACACCTTC
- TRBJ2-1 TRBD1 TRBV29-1 CSVPTGGRANEQFF TGCAGCGTACCTACAGGGGGAAGGGCCAATGAGCAGTTCTTC
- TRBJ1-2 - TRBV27 CASSFLGTYGYTF TGTGCCAGCAGTTTCCTAGGAACGTATGGCTACACCTTC
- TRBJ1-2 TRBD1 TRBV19 CASRMTGADGYTF TGTGCCAGTAGGATGACAGGGGCGGATGGCTACACCTTC
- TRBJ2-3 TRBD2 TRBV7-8 CASSLTSGSDTQYF TGTGCCAGCAGCTTAACTAGCGGGAGTGATACGCAGTATTTT
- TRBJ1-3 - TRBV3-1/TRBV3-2 CASSHTGVSGNTIYF TGTGCCAGCAGCCATACAGGAGTCTCTGGAAACACCATATATTTT
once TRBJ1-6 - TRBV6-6 CASNIGGLYNSPLHF TGTGCCAGCAACATCGGGGGACTCTATAATTCACCCCTCCACTTT
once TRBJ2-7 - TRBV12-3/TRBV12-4 CASSLQGNYEQYF TGTGCCAGCAGTTTACAGGGTAACTACGAGCAGTACTTC
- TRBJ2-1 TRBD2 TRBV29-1 CSVDRSGNYNEQFF TGCAGCGTTGATCGTAGCGGGAACTACAATGAGCAGTTCTTC
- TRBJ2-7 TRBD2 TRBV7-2 CASSPSGRSSYEQYF TGTGCCAGCAGCCCCAGCGGGAGGAGCTCCTACGAGCAGTACTTC
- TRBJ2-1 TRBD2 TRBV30 CALAGGYSNEQFF TGTGCCTTAGCGGGAGGGTATAGCAATGAGCAGTTCTTC
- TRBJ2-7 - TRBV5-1 CASSSMSQGTAYEQYF TGCGCCAGCAGCTCAATGTCCCAGGGAACTGCCTACGAGCAGTACTTC
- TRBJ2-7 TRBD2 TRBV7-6 CASSLAGTRGAYEQYF TGTGCCAGCAGCTTAGCCGGGACTAGAGGTGCCTACGAGCAGTACTTC
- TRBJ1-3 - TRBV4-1 CASSQRDYRVTGNTIYF TGCGCCAGCAGCCAACGCGATTACAGGGTTACTGGAAACACCATATATTTT
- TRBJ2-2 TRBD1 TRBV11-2 CASSLVRTGGYTGELFF TGTGCCAGCAGCTTAGTCAGGACAGGGGGCTACACCGGGGAGCTGTTTTTT
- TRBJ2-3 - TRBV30 CAWSVQGSSTDTQYF TGTGCCTGGAGTGTACAGGGTTCTAGCACAGATACGCAGTATTTT
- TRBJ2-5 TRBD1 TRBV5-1 CASSLDRGNSKTQYF TGCGCCAGCAGCTTGGACAGGGGGAACTCAAAGACCCAGTACTTC
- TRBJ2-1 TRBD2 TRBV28 CASSIAGGTNEQFF TGTGCCAGCAGCATAGCGGGAGGAACGAATGAGCAGTTCTTC
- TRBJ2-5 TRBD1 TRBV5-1 CASSLALQGMETQYF TGCGCCAGCAGCTTGGCCCTACAGGGGATGGAGACCCAGTACTTC
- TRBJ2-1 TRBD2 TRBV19 CASSRGAGVSDEQFF TGTGCCAGTAGTCGGGGAGCGGGAGTATCGGATGAGCAGTTCTTC
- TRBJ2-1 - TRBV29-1 CSVDGLRGNNEQFF TGCAGCGTTGATGGCCTCCGAGGAAACAATGAGCAGTTCTTC
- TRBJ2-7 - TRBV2 CASSEQGYEQYF TGTGCCAGCAGTGAACAGGGGTACGAGCAGTACTTC
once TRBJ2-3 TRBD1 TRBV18 CASSPRTGGTDTQYF TGTGCCAGCTCACCACGGACAGGGGGCACAGATACGCAGTATTTT
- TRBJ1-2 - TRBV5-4 CASSLGAVVRDYGYTF TGTGCCAGCAGCTTGGGGGCAGTCGTGAGGGACTATGGCTACACCTTC
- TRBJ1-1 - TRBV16 CASSQSRGNTEAFF TGTGCCAGCAGCCAATCGCGAGGGAACACTGAAGCTTTCTTT
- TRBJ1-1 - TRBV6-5 CATDLDRMNTEAFF TGTGCCACCGACCTGGACAGAATGAACACTGAAGCTTTCTTT
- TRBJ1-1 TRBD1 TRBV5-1 CASSPTDREDTEAFF TGCGCCAGCAGCCCGACGGACAGGGAAGATACTGAAGCTTTCTTT
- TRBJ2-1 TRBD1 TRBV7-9 CASSFPRGPRDRVNEQFF TGTGCCAGCAGCTTCCCCCGGGGCCCCCGGGACAGGGTAAATGAGCAGTTCTTC
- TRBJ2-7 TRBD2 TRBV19 CASSGISGRDEQYF TGTGCCAGTAGTGGGATAAGCGGGAGAGATGAGCAGTACTTC
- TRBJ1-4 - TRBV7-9 CASSERLTTNEKLFF TGTGCCAGCAGCGAAAGACTTACAACTAATGAAAAACTGTTTTTT
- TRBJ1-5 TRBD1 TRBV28 CASSISGGRRSNQPQHF TGTGCCAGCAGTATCTCAGGGGGCAGGAGGAGCAATCAGCCCCAGCATTTT